The 17 T cell receptor beta chains listed next were all sequenced from one sample in a study of Tregs in tolerant kidney transplant recipients. TCRdb keeps only in-frame clones here, not all; method: immunoSEQ multiplex PCR. The data contain about 240,000 clones, around 82% of them seen just once; the ten biggest clones take up under 0.65%. Sequencing was done on a sample of CD4+ T cells from blood. The receptors were gathered from a human donor in good health.

This chain joins TRBV5-1 and TRBJ2-2, with 14 bases lining up with TRBD2. Germline values: CDR1 SGHRS, CDR2 YFSETQ. J lost 6 bases, V lost 1 base, and 5 bases had no gene match. This CDR3 is 17 amino acids long. The CDR3 DNA is TGCGCCAGCAGCTTGTCCGGGACTAGCGGGAGTCCCGGGGAGCTGTTTTTT. Amino acid sequence: CASSLSGTSGSPGELFF.

This chain uses TRBV19 with TRBJ1-5; 9 nucleotides align to TRBD1. The V gene's germline CDR1 is LNHDA and CDR2 SQIVND (reference sequence). Unmatched junction bases numbered 10, after V lost 5 bases and J lost 5 bases. The CDR3 sequence is 16 residues long. The CDR3 DNA reads as TGTGCCAGTAGTCTCGTGGACAGGGGTGCTTATCAGCCCCAGCATTTT. It codes for CASSLVDRGAYQPQHF.

This chain links TRBV5-4 with TRBJ1-1, with D possibly being TRBD1 (5 bases). Germline V CDR1 and CDR2: SGHNT, YYREEE (reference sequence). The CDR3 covers 14 residues. The germline V and J ends were trimmed by 0 bases and 1 base, with 7 bases remaining between them. Here the CDR3 DNA reads TGTGCCAGCAGCTTGGATGGGGCGAACACTGAAGCTTTCTTT. Protein product: CASSLDGANTEAFF. The full variable domain, its missing parts supplied by reference TRBV5-4 and TRBJ1-1, is ETGVTQSPTHLIKTRGQQVTLRCSSQSGHNTVSWYQQALGQGPQFIFQYYREEENGRGNFPPRFSGLQFPNYSSELNVNALELDDSALYLCASSLDGANTEAFFGQGTRLTVV.

The table lists this clone with a count of one. The chain recombines TRBV11-2 with TRBJ1-5; no reliable D call. The V end lost 1 base, the J end lost 0 bases, and 7 bases lay between the germline ends. The CDR3 has 15 amino acids. Per the germline V gene, CDR1 is SGHAT and CDR2 is FQNNGV. CDR3 sequence (DNA): TGTGCCAGCAGCTTAGTGGCGGGTAGCAATCAGCCCCAGCATTTT. Translated: CASSLVAGSNQPQHF.

V usage is TRBV29-1 and J usage is TRBJ1-2, with D hard to call. The germline gives CDR1 SQVTM, CDR2 ANQGSEA. V lost 3 bases to trimming and J lost 5 bases, with 1 base between them. The CDR3 loop spans 9 amino acids. In DNA, the CDR3 is TGCAGCGTTGATTATGGCTACACCTTC. Its translation is CSVDYGYTF.

This clone was seen just once. The chain couples TRBV6-5 to TRBJ2-1; TRBD2 aligns across 7 bases. V lost 5 bases to trimming and J lost 8 bases; unmatched junction nucleotides: 3. Germline assignment: CDR1 MNHEY and CDR2 SVGAGI. CDR3 size: 12 residues. This CDR3 is CASSGRAYEQFF. CDR3 sequence (DNA): TGTGCCAGCAGTGGGAGGGCCTATGAGCAGTTCTTC.

The chain is built from TRBV27 and TRBJ2-3, with 7 bases that match TRBD2. Germline V gene data show CDR1 as MNHEY and CDR2 as SMNVEV (reference sequence). With 9 bases clipped from V and 5 bases from J, the junction kept 14 bases outside the gene matches. The CDR3 spans 15 residues. CDR3: CARGDQREEIDTQYF. CDR3 nucleotides: TGTGCCAGGGGGGACCAGCGGGAAGAGATAGATACGCAGTATTTT.

This clone was found a few times. The chain has TRBV6-1 and TRBJ2-5, with D perhaps matching TRBD2 (7 bases). Germline values: CDR1 MNHNS, CDR2 SASEGT. CDR3 length: 12 residues. V lost 6 bases and J 5 bases, leaving 10 bases between the germline ends. In nucleotides, the CDR3 is TGTGCCAGCAGGAGGGGGGGTGAGACCCAGTACTTC. This codes for CASRRGGETQYF.

The count of this clone is one. The genes are TRBV5-4 and TRBJ2-5, with a possible D match to TRBD2 (7 bases). This CDR3 is 15 amino acids long. Germline CDR1 reads SGHNT; CDR2 reads YYREEE (reference sequence). Between the trimmed V and J ends, which lost 0 bases and 4 bases, there was a span of 13 bases. The CDR3 nucleotides are TGTGCCAGCAGCTTGGCAAGGGGGGGGGCAGAGACCCAGTACTTC. It yields the protein CASSLARGGAETQYF.

V usage is TRBV7-9 and J usage is TRBJ1-4, with D possibly being TRBD1 (6 bases). Germline V gives CDR1 SEHNR, CDR2 FQNEAQ (reference sequence). Trimming took off 3 bases at V and 0 bases at J, with 11 bases between the two ends. This CDR3 region has 16 residues. CDR3 sequence: CASSLMGAATNEKLFF. The CDR3 DNA follows: TGTGCCAGCAGCTTGATGGGGGCAGCAACTAATGAAAAACTGTTTTTT.

The J gene is TRBJ2-2, the V gene TRBV11-3; D is unresolved. CDR1 is SGHNT and CDR2 is YENEEA in the germline V gene. This CDR3 is built from 13 residues. The V end lost 2 bases, the J end lost 8 bases, and 9 bases lay between the germline ends. The CDR3, as DNA: TGTGCCAGCAGCTTATTGAACGGGGGGGAGCTGTTTTTT. Its protein product is CASSLLNGGELFF.

The chain links TRBV11-1 to TRBJ1-1; no definite D call. Germline V gene sequence: CDR1 SGHAT, CDR2 FQDESV (reference sequence). Trimming took off 4 bases at V and 3 bases at J, with 12 bases between the two ends. This CDR3 region has 14 residues. CDR3 coding DNA: TGTGCCAGCAGCTCCCCCCGGAGAGACACTGAAGCTTTCTTT. This translates into CASSSPRRDTEAFF.

The rearrangement links TRBV9 to TRBJ2-3; a possible D gene is TRBD2 (5 bases). Per germline, CDR1 SGDLS and CDR2 YYNGEE. Trimming removed 2 bases from V and 1 base from J, with 17 bases in between. The CDR3 has 17 amino acids. The CDR3 DNA reads TGTGCCAGCAGCGTCAGTCTAGCTCAGAAGGGCACAGATACGCAGTATTTT. Translating it yields CASSVSLAQKGTDTQYF.

The chain combines TRBV19 with TRBJ2-1, with D unclear. Germline V CDR1 and CDR2: LNHDA, SQIVND (reference sequence). The CDR3 length is 13 residues. V lost 6 bases and J lost 4, with 10 bases in between. The CDR3 DNA sequence: TGTGCCAGTAGCCTCAGAGGATACAATGAGCAGTTCTTC. It yields the protein CASSLRGYNEQFF.

The chain joins TRBV7-2 to TRBJ2-2; TRBD2 matches at 9 bases. This CDR3 has 15 amino acids. The trim removed 5 bases at V and 5 bases at J, leaving 6 bases unmatched. The germline gives CDR1 SGHTA, CDR2 FQGNSA. DNA of the CDR3: TGTGCCAGCAGCCCCCGTAGCGGGAGAACCGGGGAGCTGTTTTTT. This sequence encodes CASSPRSGRTGELFF.

The chain is built from TRBV5-4 and TRBJ2-7; D remains ambiguous. Germline V lookup: CDR1 SGHNT, CDR2 YYREEE (reference sequence). Trimming left V 0 bases short and J 3 bases short, with 19 bases between. The CDR3 spans 17 residues. The CDR3 DNA reads TGTGCCAGCAGCTTGGGAACTTCAAGGGAAACGGGCTACGAGCAGTACTTC. Protein sequence: CASSLGTSRETGYEQYF.

Only a few counts were recorded for this clone. The genes are TRBV27 and TRBJ2-1; D not certain. Deletions cut 3 bases from V and 4 bases from J, with 7 bases between. Germline V gene sequence: CDR1 MNHEY, CDR2 SMNVEV (reference sequence). The CDR3 has 13 residues. CDR3 region: CASSLQPYNEQFF. The CDR3 coding sequence is TGTGCCAGCAGTTTGCAACCTTACAATGAGCAGTTCTTC.